This T cell receptor beta chain was captured by sequencing in a study of blood T cell repertoires in COVID-19. Study context: Sites in the United States, Italy and Spain provided acute and convalescent COVID-19 samples. The analysed material was cDNA or gDNA that came from T cells, B-cell-depleted T cells, or PBMCs.

Germline V lookup: CDR1 MNHEY, CDR2 SVGAGI. Losses at the gene ends were 6 bases for V and 2 bases for J; bases not matched to a gene: 7. The CDR3 is 15 amino acids. Per the original methods: The assay estimated nucleated cells by amplifying reference gene primers. TCRdb's table, derived via immunoSEQ multiplex PCR, lists solely in-frame clones and lacks some. The V and J calls and clone size come from that table; D and trimming were worked out from the DNA. The sample lists more than 150,000 clones, 70% to 90% occurring once. This sequence was found in a man between 65 and 85 years old with active or convalescent COVID-19. The sample taken for sequencing was peripheral blood. V gene TRBV6-5 combines with J gene TRBJ1-2, with 9 bases lining up with TRBD1. CDR3 nucleotide sequence: TGTGCCAGCAGAAGCCGGGACAGGGTGAACTATGGCTACACCTTC. Protein sequence: CASRSRDRVNYGYTF.